The next 16 T cell receptor beta chains were all read from a single sample in a study of breast tumors, draining lymph nodes, adjacent tissues. Each CDR3 protein is one row after TCRdb ran MiXCR on the multiplex PCR reads. The table lists around 140,000 distinct CDR3 sequences, roughly 33% of them singletons. Axillary draining lymph nodes of breast cancer patients supplied the node samples. The sequenced material came from axillary lymph node tissue. The receptors here all came from a female donor with breast cancer. Some clones in this sample may be carry-over from other donors' samples.

The sample holds many counts of this clonotype. The chain links TRBV7-2 to TRBJ2-7, with D unclear. The length of the CDR3 is 15 residues. The ends were cut back, 2 bases at V and 2 bases at J, with 13 bases in the middle. Germline V gene data show CDR1 as SGHTA and CDR2 as FQGNSA. CDR3 residues: CASSLFHTSTYEQYF. The CDR3, as DNA: TGTGCCAGCAGCTTATTCCACACTTCAACCTACGAGCAGTACTTC.

At least ten counts were recorded for this clonotype. The rearrangement links TRBV30 to TRBJ2-5, with TRBD2 matching over 8 bases. The CDR3 runs 13 residues. Germline V gene data show CDR1 as GTSNPN and CDR2 as SVGIG (reference sequence). V was pared by 6 bases and J by 5 bases, with 8 bases of the junction left unmatched. CDR3 loop: CACRPGLGETQYF. Here the CDR3 DNA reads TGTGCCTGTCGTCCGGGACTAGGGGAGACCCAGTACTTC.

On this clonotype: The junction and the germline gene differ at one end; a read error may be behind it. This chain connects TRBV19 to TRBJ2-7; perhaps TRBD2 as D (6 bases). Germline V gene sequence: CDR1 LNHDA, CDR2 SQIVND (reference sequence). The CDR3 is 15 residues long. The CDR3 is CASSSHEGTSYEQYF. CDR3 coding DNA: TGTGCCAGCAGTAGTCACGAGGGGACTTCCTACGAGCAGTACTTC.

This clonotype has a count of ten or more. V gene TRBV7-8 combines with J gene TRBJ2-3; D may be TRBD1 (5 bases). Germline V gives CDR1 SGHVS, CDR2 FQNEAQ. The CDR3 length is 14 residues. V was cut by 2 bases and J by 2 bases, with 8 bases left in between. CDR3 sequence reads: CASSLRTFTDTQYF. The CDR3, as DNA: TGTGCCAGCAGCTTAAGGACATTCACAGATACGCAGTATTTT.

This clonotype showed up many times. The genes are TRBV2 and TRBJ1-2; D is possibly TRBD1 (5 bases). CDR1 SNHLY and CDR2 FYNNEI come from the germline V gene. V gave up 4 bases and J gave up 8 bases, with 14 bases separating them. This CDR3 is 13 amino acids long. The CDR3 DNA sequence: TGTGCCAGCAGTGTTGGCAGGGTGCAGGGCTACACCTTC. Translating gives CASSVGRVQGYTF.

At least ten counts were recorded for this clonotype. The V and J genes are TRBV19 and TRBJ1-2; D gene unclear. V shed 4 bases and J shed 4 bases, with 13 bases lying between them. The germline V gene has CDR1 LNHDA and CDR2 SQIVND (reference sequence). The CDR3 runs to 14 residues. The CDR3 here is CASSTLGLIYGYTF. DNA of the CDR3: TGTGCCAGTAGTACCCTCGGACTGATCTATGGCTACACCTTC. The full variable domain, its missing parts supplied by reference TRBV19 and TRBJ1-2, is DGGITQSPKYLFRKEGQNVTLSCEQNLNHDAMYWYRQDPGQGLRLIYYSQIVNDFQKGDIAEGYSVSREKKESFPLTVTSAQKNPTAFYLCASSTLGLIYGYTFGSGTRLTVV.

The chain uses TRBV19 and TRBJ1-1; tentative D call: TRBD1 (5 bases). The V end was cut by 6 bases, the J end by 11 bases, with 19 bases between. CDR3 size: 13 residues. Germline V gives CDR1 LNHDA, CDR2 SQIVND (reference sequence). The CDR3 DNA reads TGTGCCAGTAGCGATCGGGGGGTCACGGCCGCTTTCTTT. This sequence encodes CASSDRGVTAAFF.

The gene calls are TRBV7-3 and TRBJ1-5; 7 bases map to TRBD1. Unmatched junction bases numbered 23, after V lost 5 bases and J lost 10 bases. There are 18 residues in the CDR3. Germline assignment: CDR1 SGHTA and CDR2 FQGTGA. DNA for the CDR3: TGTGCCAGCAGCCCAACCCTAGTACCGGGACAGCCAAATTCACCCCAGCATTTT. Translation: CASSPTLVPGQPNSPQHF.

This clonotype came up many times. The chain links TRBV3-1 to TRBJ2-3, with a weak D call TRBD1 (6 bases). V lost 0 bases and J 1 base, leaving 20 bases between the germline ends. Germline CDR1 is LGHDT and CDR2 is YNNKEL (reference sequence). This CDR3 region has 19 residues. In nucleotides, the CDR3 is TGTGCCAGCAGCCAAGATCTCCCGAGGGGGACACTACGCACAGATACGCAGTATTTT. It is translated as CASSQDLPRGTLRTDTQYF.

This clonotype was found many times. The chain combines TRBV3-1 with TRBJ2-5; 12 bases agree with TRBD2. V shed 5 bases, J shed 4 bases, and the junction held 8 bases outside the gene matches. Per the germline V gene, CDR1 is LGHDT and CDR2 is YNNKEL (reference sequence). The CDR3 has 16 amino acids. Here the CDR3 reads CASSYPSGGAGETQYF. CDR3 nucleotide sequence: TGTGCCAGCAGCTACCCTAGCGGGGGGGCCGGAGAGACCCAGTACTTC.

DNA for the CDR3: TGCAGTGCTTTCGACAGCATGAACACTGAAGCTTTCTTT. It translates to CSAFDSMNTEAFF. This rearrangement joins TRBV20-1 to TRBJ1-1, with a tentative D call TRBD1 (5 bases). V was clipped by 5 bases and J by 0 bases, with 10 bases between them. The CDR3 loop spans 13 amino acids. Germline V gene data show CDR1 as DFQATT and CDR2 as SNEGSKA (reference sequence).

In the case of this clonotype: With a much larger clone just one base away, this may be a read error. This chain uses TRBV9 with TRBJ2-1; D possibly matches TRBD1 or TRBD2 (6 bases each). The CDR3 loop spans 15 amino acids. Germline CDR1 and CDR2: SGDLS and YYNGEE. The CDR3 reads CASSAEGGPYNEPFF. The CDR3 nucleotides read TGTGCCAGCAGCGCGGAGGGGGGCCCCTACAATGAGCCGTTCTTC.

This clonotype is a singleton in its sample. The chain combines TRBV3-1 with TRBJ2-7; TRBD1 matches at 8 bases. V shed 5 bases, J shed 7 bases, and the junction held 10 bases outside the gene matches. This CDR3 region has 14 residues. Germline V CDR1 and CDR2: LGHDT, YNNKEL (reference sequence). Here the CDR3 DNA reads TGTGCCAGCAGCTGGGCAGGGGGCACCGGGGAGCAGTACTTC. Its protein product is CASSWAGGTGEQYF.

This clonotype was seen at least ten times. The chain uses TRBV20-1 and TRBJ2-2; TRBD2 matches 7 bases. Losses at the gene ends were 1 base for V and 1 base for J; bases not matched to a gene: 0. Germline lookup yields CDR1 DFQATT and CDR2 SNEGSKA (reference sequence). The CDR3 runs 14 residues. The DNA for the CDR3 is TGCAGTGCTAGAGCTAGCGGGAACACCGGGGAGCTGTTTTTT. This translates into CSARASGNTGELFF.

Comment on this clonotype: Because the CDR3 is missing its conserved closing phenylalanine or tryptophan, this is likely a read error. It is unclear where the CDR3 begins or ends on the DNA, so no DNA is shown, and the CDR3 is as TCRdb lists it. The chain couples TRBV29-1 to TRBJ2-6. CDR1 is SQVTM and CDR2 is ANQGSEA in the germline V gene. Termini included, the CDR3 measures 16 amino acids. This chain's CDR3 is CSVFMAGLSGANVLVL.

This clonotype has more than one count but fewer than ten. The V gene is TRBV2, the J gene TRBJ1-1; tentative D call: TRBD1 (6 bases). Deletions cut 6 bases from V and 8 bases from J, with 16 bases between. Germline V CDR1 and CDR2: SNHLY, FYNNEI. This CDR3 is built from 13 residues. CDR3 in amino acids: CASRDWTDEEAFF. In DNA form, the CDR3 reads TGTGCCAGCAGAGACTGGACAGACGAAGAAGCTTTCTTT.